These 20 T cell receptor beta chains were all obtained from the same sample, sequenced in a study of identical twins. One entry per CDR3 protein, called by TCRdb with MiXCR from the 5' RACE reads. The sample yields about 790,000 distinct CDR3 sequences, 18% seen once. These same data were also listed under a study on T cells expressing NK-cell markers.

Sequencing used PBMCs. These TCRs come from a woman between 18 and 29 years old in good health.

This clonotype has just a few counts. Written as DNA, the CDR3 is TGCGCCAGCAGCTTCTCCCGGGACAGGGGAATTGGCAATGAGCAGTTCTTC. Amino acids: CASSFSRDRGIGNEQFF. The chain carries TRBV5-1 and TRBJ2-1, with 10 bases identical to TRBD1. Germline CDR1 reads SGHRS; CDR2 reads YFSETQ. V shed 2 bases and J 6 bases; nucleotides not matched to a gene: 11. This CDR3 is 17 amino acids long.

A few counts support this clonotype. One junction end does not reproduce the germline sequence, and a read error may be involved. The CDR3 DNA reads TGTGCCAGCAGCTCCGGGGGCGTTCCGGACTTC. As protein: CASSSGGVPDF. The V and J genes are TRBV12-3 or TRBV12-4 and TRBJ2-7; D is tentatively TRBD1 or TRBD2 (6 bases each). The CDR3 contains 11 residues.

In DNA form, the CDR3 reads TGCGCCAGCAGCTTTGTAGCGGACTACAATGAGCAGTTCTTC. Its protein product is CASSFVADYNEQFF. V is TRBV5-1 and J is TRBJ2-1; possibly TRBD2 for D (6 bases). The V end lost 2 bases, the J end lost 3 bases, and 9 bases lay between the germline ends. Looked up from germline, CDR1 is SGHRS and CDR2 is YFSETQ. The CDR3 length is 14 residues. Together with reference TRBV5-1 and TRBJ2-1, the CDR3 gives the full variable domain: KAGVTQTPRYLIKTRGQQVTLSCSPISGHRSVSWYQQTPGQGLQFLFEYFSETQRNKGNFPGRFSGRQFSNSRSEMNVSTLELGDSALYLCASSFVADYNEQFFGPGTRLTVL.

This clonotype occurred a few times. The CDR3, as DNA: TGTGCCAGCAGCCAGGCGGGGGTTGGGAATGGCTACACCTTC. Amino acid sequence: CASSQAGVGNGYTF. The gene calls are TRBV7-9 and TRBJ1-2; TRBD1 is a possible D gene (5 bases). Germline lookup yields CDR1 SEHNR and CDR2 FQNEAQ (reference sequence). The CDR3 loop spans 14 amino acids. V was clipped by 5 bases and J by 6 bases, with 16 bases between them.

This clonotype was seen many times. The chain links TRBV12-3 or TRBV12-4 to TRBJ2-1; 7 bases align to TRBD2. V shed 6 bases, J shed 4 bases, and the junction held 9 bases outside the gene matches. The CDR3 contains 15 residues. CDR3 DNA sequence: TGTGCCAGCAGCGAGCGGGGATCTTCTTACAATGAGCAGTTCTTC. Its translation: CASSERGSSYNEQFF.

V gene TRBV6-5 combines with J gene TRBJ2-7; the match to TRBD1 covers 8 bases. This CDR3 contains 16 residues. With V trimmed by 0 bases and J by 0 bases, 4 bases remained unmatched. Germline loops: CDR1 MNHEY, CDR2 SVGAGI. CDR3 sequence (DNA): TGTGCCAGCAGTTACTCGAGGACAGGGAGCTCCTACGAGCAGTACTTC. Encoded protein: CASSYSRTGSSYEQYF.

This clonotype occurred a few times. The genes are TRBV5-1 and TRBJ2-3; 10 bases fit TRBD1. Per the germline V gene, CDR1 is SGHRS and CDR2 is YFSETQ. The CDR3 has 15 amino acids. V lost 3 bases and J lost 6; bases outside the gene matches: 7. CDR3 DNA sequence: TGCGCCAGCAGCTACGGGACAGGGGCATGGGATACGCAGTATTTT. Its protein is CASSYGTGAWDTQYF. Full variable domain (outside the CDR3, taken from reference TRBV5-1 and TRBJ2-3): KAGVTQTPRYLIKTRGQQVTLSCSPISGHRSVSWYQQTPGQGLQFLFEYFSETQRNKGNFPGRFSGRQFSNSRSEMNVSTLELGDSALYLCASSYGTGAWDTQYFGPGTRLTVL.

V usage is TRBV12-3 or TRBV12-4 and J usage is TRBJ2-1; unclear D gene. CDR3 length equals 13 residues. The V gene lost 3 bases and the J gene lost 7 bases, with 10 bases spanning the gap. CDR3 in amino acids: CASSFLARNEQFF. In DNA form, the CDR3 reads TGTGCCAGCAGTTTTTTGGCTAGGAATGAGCAGTTCTTC.

This chain joins TRBV5-1 and TRBJ1-1; D might be TRBD1 (6 bases). V was shortened by 0 bases and J by 5 bases, with 11 bases between the two germline ends. Germline V gene lookup returns CDR1 SGHRS and CDR2 YFSETQ. The CDR3 length is 14 residues. CDR3 sequence: CASSLDREDTEAFF. Here the CDR3 DNA reads TGCGCCAGCAGCTTGGACAGGGAAGATACTGAAGCTTTCTTT.

The V call is TRBV5-1, the J call TRBJ2-1; 8 bases line up with TRBD2. The V segment lost 2 bases and the J segment 7 bases; nucleotides outside the gene matches: 14. CDR1 is SGHRS and CDR2 is YFSETQ in the germline V gene. The CDR3 runs to 17 residues. DNA for the CDR3: TGCGCCAGCAGCTTCGCTCGGGGGGGCGGGAGACGGAATGAGCAGTTCTTC. Its translation: CASSFARGGGRRNEQFF. Full variable domain (remainder filled in from reference TRBV5-1 and TRBJ2-1): KAGVTQTPRYLIKTRGQQVTLSCSPISGHRSVSWYQQTPGQGLQFLFEYFSETQRNKGNFPGRFSGRQFSNSRSEMNVSTLELGDSALYLCASSFARGGGRRNEQFFGPGTRLTVL.

This clonotype was seen more than once but under ten times. The V and J genes are TRBV19 and TRBJ2-1; D perhaps matches TRBD1 (5 bases). V dropped 1 base and J dropped 3 bases, with 16 bases sitting between them. This CDR3 has 17 residues. Per the germline V gene, CDR1 is LNHDA and CDR2 is SQIVND (reference sequence). CDR3 DNA sequence: TGTGCCAGTAGTATAGTGAGGCAGGGCGGAAGCTACAATGAGCAGTTCTTC. As protein: CASSIVRQGGSYNEQFF.

CDR3 residues: CASSQDRLGGMHYGYTF. In nucleotides, the CDR3 is TGCGCCAGCAGCCAAGATAGGTTGGGGGGCATGCACTATGGCTACACCTTC. V gene TRBV4-3 combines with J gene TRBJ1-2, with TRBD1 as a possible D gene (6 bases). Germline V gene sequence: CDR1 LGHNA, CDR2 YSLEER. Trimming left V 0 bases short and J 3 bases short, with 17 bases between. The CDR3 length is 17 residues.

This clonotype was seen repeatedly, ten times or more. The rearrangement uses TRBV5-1 and TRBJ2-7; TRBD2 matches 11 bases. CDR1 is SGHRS, CDR2 YFSETQ, per germline. V trimming: 3 bases; J trimming: 0 bases; junction bases outside the gene matches: 2. CDR3 length equals 15 residues. The DNA for the CDR3 is TGCGCCAGCAGCTCCACTAGCGGGAGCTCCTACGAGCAGTACTTC. The encoded protein is CASSSTSGSSYEQYF.

The genes are TRBV29-1 and TRBJ2-1, with 11 bases identical to TRBD2. This CDR3 is built from 14 residues. Germline loops: CDR1 SQVTM, CDR2 ANQGSEA. Unmatched junction bases numbered 6, after V lost 6 bases and J lost 5 bases. CDR3 amino acids: CSVPPGLADNEQFF. The CDR3 DNA reads TGCAGCGTCCCACCGGGACTAGCGGACAATGAGCAGTTCTTC.

This clonotype was detected only a few times. The rearrangement joins TRBV20-1 to TRBJ2-5; D is possibly TRBD2 (6 bases). This CDR3 contains 17 residues. Trimming removed 8 bases at V and 2 bases at J, with 27 bases between. Germline-derived CDR1 and CDR2 are DFQATT and SNEGSKA (reference sequence). The CDR3: CSFAAPSKGRYQETQYF. CDR3 DNA sequence: TGCAGTTTTGCTGCTCCCTCAAAGGGGAGGTATCAAGAGACCCAGTACTTC.

V usage is TRBV20-1 and J usage is TRBJ2-3, with 11 bases lining up with TRBD2. Germline values: CDR1 DFQATT, CDR2 SNEGSKA (reference sequence). V gave up 3 bases and J gave up 5 bases; unmatched junction bases: 7. CDR3 length: 15 residues. This chain's CDR3 is CSASPSGGFRDTQYF. Here the CDR3 DNA reads TGCAGTGCTAGCCCTAGCGGGGGGTTCCGAGATACGCAGTATTTT.

This clonotype occurred a few times. This rearrangement joins TRBV27 to TRBJ1-2; perhaps TRBD1 as D (5 bases). V was clipped by 4 bases and J by 2 bases, with 14 bases between them. The CDR3 covers 15 residues. Germline values: CDR1 MNHEY, CDR2 SMNVEV (reference sequence). The CDR3: CASSSWGFRNYGYTF. The CDR3 DNA is TGTGCCAGCAGTTCGTGGGGGTTTCGCAACTATGGCTACACCTTC.

V is TRBV5-1 and J is TRBJ2-3; 7 positions match TRBD2. V lost 0 bases and J lost 1; bases outside the gene matches: 8. This CDR3 region has 17 residues. Germline CDR1 reads SGHRS; CDR2 reads YFSETQ. The DNA of the CDR3 is TGCGCCAGCAGCTTGGGACTCAGCGGGACTCGCACAGATACGCAGTATTTT. This translates into CASSLGLSGTRTDTQYF.

Only a few counts were recorded for this clonotype. The V and J genes are TRBV27 and TRBJ2-3, with a tentative D call TRBD2 (6 bases). Looked up from germline, CDR1 is MNHEY and CDR2 is SMNVEV (reference sequence). The CDR3 runs to 15 residues. Trimming shortened V by 9 bases and J by 2 bases, and 18 bases separated the two germline ends. The CDR3 DNA is TGTGCCAGTTACTTTAGAGGGAGGACCACAGATACGCAGTATTTT. Protein sequence: CASYFRGRTTDTQYF.

The chain's CDR3 is CATPNQPQHF. The DNA for the CDR3 is TGTGCTACCCCAAATCAGCCCCAGCATTTT. This chain uses TRBV7-7 with TRBJ1-5, with no clear D. Looked up from germline, CDR1 is SSHAT and CDR2 is FNYEAQ (reference sequence). The CDR3 is 10 residues long.